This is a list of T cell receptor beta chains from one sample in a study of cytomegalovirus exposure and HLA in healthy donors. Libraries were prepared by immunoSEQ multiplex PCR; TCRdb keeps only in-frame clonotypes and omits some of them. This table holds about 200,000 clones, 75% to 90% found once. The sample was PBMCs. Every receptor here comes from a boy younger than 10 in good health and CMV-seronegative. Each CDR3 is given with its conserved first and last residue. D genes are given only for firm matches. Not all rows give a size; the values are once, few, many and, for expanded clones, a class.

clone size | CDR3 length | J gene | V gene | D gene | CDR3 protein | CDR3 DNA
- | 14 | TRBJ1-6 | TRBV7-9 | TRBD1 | CSSSRGQGDSPLHF | TGTTCCAGCAGCCGGGGACAGGGGGATTCACCCCTCCACTTT
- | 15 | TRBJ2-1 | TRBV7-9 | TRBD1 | CASSLVQGVYNEQFF | TGTGCCAGCAGCTTAGTACAGGGGGTCTACAATGAGCAGTTCTTC
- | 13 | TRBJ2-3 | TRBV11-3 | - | CASSFRQKDTQYF | TGTGCCAGCAGCTTTCGACAGAAGGATACGCAGTATTTT
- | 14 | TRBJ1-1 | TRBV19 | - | CASSRRTGKVEAFF | TGTGCCAGTAGTAGAAGGACGGGGAAAGTGGAAGCTTTCTTT
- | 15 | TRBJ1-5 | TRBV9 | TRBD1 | CASSVSDRGNQPQHF | TGTGCCAGCAGCGTGAGCGACAGGGGCAATCAGCCCCAGCATTTT
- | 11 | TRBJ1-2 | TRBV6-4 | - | CASSGGGGYTF | TGTGCCAGCAGTGGGGGGGGTGGCTACACCTTC
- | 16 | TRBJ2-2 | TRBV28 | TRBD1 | CASSPPTGGYTGELFF | TGTGCCAGCAGTCCCCCCACAGGGGGCTACACCGGGGAGCTGTTTTTT
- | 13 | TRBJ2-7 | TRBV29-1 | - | CSVGVGGGYEQYF | TGCAGCGTTGGGGTCGGCGGAGGCTACGAGCAGTACTTC
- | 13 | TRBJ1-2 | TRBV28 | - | CASSSFRVDGYTF | TGTGCCAGCAGTTCGTTCAGGGTTGATGGCTACACCTTC
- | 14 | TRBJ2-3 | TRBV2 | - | CASSERGSTDTQYF | TGTGCCAGCAGTGAGAGGGGGAGCACAGATACGCAGTATTTT
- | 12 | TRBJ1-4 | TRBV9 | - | CASGALNEKLFF | TGTGCCAGCGGGGCTCTTAATGAAAAACTGTTTTTT
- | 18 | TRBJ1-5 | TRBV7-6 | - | CASSLAAPGVTDDQPQHF | TGTGCCAGCAGCTTAGCCGCTCCCGGGGTAACAGACGATCAGCCCCAGCATTTT
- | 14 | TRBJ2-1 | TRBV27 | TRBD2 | CASGGSGGGPGQFF | TGTGCCAGCGGTGGGTCGGGGGGGGGCCCCGGGCAGTTCTTC
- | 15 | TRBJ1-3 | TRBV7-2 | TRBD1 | CASSPTGITGNTIYF | TGTGCCAGCAGCCCGACAGGGATTACTGGAAACACCATATATTTT
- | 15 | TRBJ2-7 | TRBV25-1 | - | CASSEWPSPSYEQYF | TGTGCCAGCAGTGAATGGCCCTCCCCCTCCTACGAGCAGTACTTC
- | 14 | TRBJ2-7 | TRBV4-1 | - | CASSQDRGFEEQYF | TGCGCCAGCAGCCAAGACAGGGGATTTGAGGAGCAGTACTTC
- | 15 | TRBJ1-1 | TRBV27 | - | CASSSGLGVSTEAFF | TGTGCCAGCTCTTCCGGACTAGGGGTTAGCACTGAAGCTTTCTTT
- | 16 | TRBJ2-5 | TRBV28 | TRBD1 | CASSPIGDRGGVDRYF | TGTGCCAGCAGCCCGATTGGGGACAGGGGAGGAGTTGATCGGTACTTC
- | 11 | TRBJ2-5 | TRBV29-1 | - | CSVEVGETQYF | TGCAGCGTTGAAGTTGGCGAGACCCAGTACTTC
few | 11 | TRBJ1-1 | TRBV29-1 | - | CSVDRATEAFF | TGCAGCGTTGACAGGGCCACTGAAGCTTTCTTT
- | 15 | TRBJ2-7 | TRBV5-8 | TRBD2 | CASSLRWEGLYEQYF | TGTGCCAGCAGCTTGAGGTGGGAGGGCCTCTACGAGCAGTACTTC
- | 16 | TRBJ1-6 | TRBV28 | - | CASSPGSGANNSPLHF | TGTGCCAGCAGCCCAGGCTCCGGCGCGAATAATTCACCCCTCCACTTT